These T cell receptor beta chains were read from a single sample in a study of shared clonotypes between healthy human individuals. Profiled with immunoSEQ multiplex PCR; TCRdb holds only in-frame clones, not every one. The sample holds 550,000 to 800,000 clones; less than 95% are singletons and the top ten take 30% to 40%. Sequencing input: memory CD8+ T cells from PBMCs. The receptor set was obtained from a young man in good health. Some clones in this sample may be carry-over from other donors' samples. Each CDR3 is given with its conserved first and last residue. D genes are given only for firm matches. Part of the rows lack a size; the others show once, few, many or a class for expanded clones.

v_call: TRBV7-6
d_call: NA
clone_size: NA
j_call: TRBJ2-2
cdr3_aa: CASSGGASDTGELFF
cdr3_nt: TGTGCCAGCAGCGGTGGGGCTAGCGACACCGGGGAGCTGTTTTTT

v_call: TRBV11-2
d_call: NA
clone_size: NA
j_call: TRBJ2-5
cdr3_aa: CASSSSGITQETQYF
cdr3_nt: TGTGCCAGCAGCTCGAGCGGCATTACCCAAGAGACCCAGTACTTC

v_call: TRBV19
d_call: TRBD1
clone_size: NA
j_call: TRBJ2-6
cdr3_aa: CASNPGQGNSGANVLTF
cdr3_nt: TGTGCCAGTAACCCGGGACAGGGGAACTCTGGGGCCAACGTCCTGACTTTC

v_call: TRBV27
d_call: TRBD2
clone_size: NA
j_call: TRBJ2-7
cdr3_aa: CASSFNNLAGVGEQYF
cdr3_nt: TGTGCCAGCAGTTTTAACAATCTAGCGGGAGTAGGCGAGCAGTACTTC

v_call: TRBV6-5
d_call: TRBD2
clone_size: once
j_call: TRBJ2-2
cdr3_aa: CASSFPSGRNTGELFF
cdr3_nt: TGTGCCAGCAGTTTTCCAAGCGGGAGGAATACCGGGGAGCTGTTTTTT

v_call: TRBV27
d_call: NA
clone_size: NA
j_call: TRBJ2-3
cdr3_aa: CASSYSFAPREQITDTQYF
cdr3_nt: TGTGCCAGCAGTTACTCGTTCGCTCCACGGGAACAGATCACAGATACGCAGTATTTT

v_call: TRBV10-3
d_call: TRBD2
clone_size: NA
j_call: TRBJ2-1
cdr3_aa: CATGLALWNEQFF
cdr3_nt: TGTGCCACCGGACTAGCCCTTTGGAATGAGCAGTTCTTC

v_call: TRBV7-9
d_call: NA
clone_size: NA
j_call: TRBJ2-1
cdr3_aa: CASSLGAFPYNEQFF
cdr3_nt: TGTGCCAGCAGCTTAGGTGCCTTCCCCTACAATGAGCAGTTCTTC

v_call: TRBV4-3
d_call: TRBD2
clone_size: NA
j_call: TRBJ2-6
cdr3_aa: CASSQDWREGSGANVLTF
cdr3_nt: TGCGCCAGCAGCCAAGATTGGCGGGAGGGCTCTGGGGCCAACGTCCTGACTTTC

v_call: TRBV11-2
d_call: TRBD2
clone_size: NA
j_call: TRBJ2-7
cdr3_aa: CASSLFGLAGGSYEQYF
cdr3_nt: TGTGCCAGCAGCTTATTTGGACTAGCGGGGGGCTCCTACGAGCAGTACTTC

v_call: TRBV19
d_call: TRBD2
clone_size: NA
j_call: TRBJ2-1
cdr3_aa: CASSIGLAGVNEQFF
cdr3_nt: TGTGCCAGTAGTATAGGGCTAGCGGGAGTCAATGAGCAGTTCTTC

v_call: TRBV7-9
d_call: NA
clone_size: NA
j_call: TRBJ1-3
cdr3_aa: CASSDSSGNTIYF
cdr3_nt: TGTGCCAGCAGTGACAGCTCTGGAAACACCATATATTTT

v_call: TRBV29-1
d_call: NA
clone_size: NA
j_call: TRBJ1-1
cdr3_aa: CSVEASWVNTEAFF
cdr3_nt: TGCAGCGTTGAAGCTTCATGGGTGAACACTGAAGCTTTCTTT

v_call: TRBV19
d_call: TRBD1
clone_size: NA
j_call: TRBJ2-2
cdr3_aa: CASSMDRGPGELFF
cdr3_nt: TGTGCCAGTAGTATGGACAGGGGGCCCGGGGAGCTGTTTTTT

v_call: TRBV4-1
d_call: TRBD2
clone_size: NA
j_call: TRBJ2-5
cdr3_aa: CASSQAMAGDAETQYF
cdr3_nt: TGCGCCAGCAGCCAAGCCATGGCGGGAGACGCCGAGACCCAGTACTTC

v_call: TRBV9
d_call: TRBD2
clone_size: NA
j_call: TRBJ2-1
cdr3_aa: CASSAGGEYGNEQFF
cdr3_nt: TGTGCCAGCAGCGCTGGGGGGGAGTATGGTAATGAGCAGTTCTTC

v_call: TRBV28
d_call: TRBD1
clone_size: NA
j_call: TRBJ2-7
cdr3_aa: CASSFDPQGALGFSYEQYF
cdr3_nt: TGTGCCAGCAGTTTCGACCCACAGGGGGCCCTGGGGTTTTCCTACGAGCAGTACTTC

v_call: TRBV7-8
d_call: TRBD2
clone_size: NA
j_call: TRBJ2-5
cdr3_aa: CASSRRTGLAGGRETQYF
cdr3_nt: TGTGCCAGCAGCCGGCGAACGGGACTAGCGGGAGGAAGGGAGACCCAGTACTTC

v_call: TRBV13
d_call: NA
clone_size: NA
j_call: TRBJ1-1
cdr3_aa: CASSPPLDYYTEAFF
cdr3_nt: TGTGCCAGCAGCCCGCCACTCGACTACTACACTGAAGCTTTCTTT

v_call: TRBV9
d_call: TRBD2
clone_size: NA
j_call: TRBJ2-7
cdr3_aa: CASSGPAGLADYEQYF
cdr3_nt: TGTGCCAGCAGCGGACCGGCGGGACTAGCGGATTACGAGCAGTACTTC

v_call: TRBV25-1
d_call: NA
clone_size: once
j_call: TRBJ1-6
cdr3_aa: CASSERGYNSPLHF
cdr3_nt: TGTGCCAGCAGTGAACGAGGATATAATTCACCCCTCCACTTT

v_call: TRBV7-7
d_call: TRBD2
clone_size: NA
j_call: TRBJ2-4
cdr3_aa: CALWRLAGDRAKNIQYF
cdr3_nt: TGTGCCCTCTGGCGGCTAGCGGGAGATCGGGCCAAAAACATTCAGTACTTC

v_call: TRBV27
d_call: NA
clone_size: NA
j_call: TRBJ2-1
cdr3_aa: CASSLVSGEQFF
cdr3_nt: TGTGCCAGCAGTTTAGTTTCGGGTGAGCAGTTCTTC

v_call: TRBV19
d_call: NA
clone_size: NA
j_call: TRBJ1-3
cdr3_aa: CASRPGTDSGNTIYF
cdr3_nt: TGTGCCAGTAGACCCGGGACTGACTCTGGAAACACCATATATTTT

v_call: TRBV7-9
d_call: NA
clone_size: NA
j_call: TRBJ2-7
cdr3_aa: CASSEKRGILYEQYF
cdr3_nt: TGTGCCAGCAGCGAAAAGCGAGGCATCCTGTACGAGCAGTACTTC